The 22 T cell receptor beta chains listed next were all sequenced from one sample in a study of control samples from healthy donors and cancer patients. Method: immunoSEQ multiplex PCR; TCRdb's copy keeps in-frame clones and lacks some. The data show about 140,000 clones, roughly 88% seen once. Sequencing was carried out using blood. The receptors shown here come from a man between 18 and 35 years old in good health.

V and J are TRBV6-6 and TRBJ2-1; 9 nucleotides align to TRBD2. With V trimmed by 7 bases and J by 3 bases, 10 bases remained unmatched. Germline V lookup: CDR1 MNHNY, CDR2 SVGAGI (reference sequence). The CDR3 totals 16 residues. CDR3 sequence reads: CASKASGGRNYNEQFF. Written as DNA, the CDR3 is TGTGCCAGCAAAGCCAGCGGGGGGCGTAACTACAATGAGCAGTTCTTC.

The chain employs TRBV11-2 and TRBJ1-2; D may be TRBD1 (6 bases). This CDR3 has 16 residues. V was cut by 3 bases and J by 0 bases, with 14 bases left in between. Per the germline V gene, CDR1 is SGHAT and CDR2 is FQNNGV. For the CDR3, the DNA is TGTGCCAGCAGCTTGGCCGGGACAACTGCTAACTATGGCTACACCTTC. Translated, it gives CASSLAGTTANYGYTF.

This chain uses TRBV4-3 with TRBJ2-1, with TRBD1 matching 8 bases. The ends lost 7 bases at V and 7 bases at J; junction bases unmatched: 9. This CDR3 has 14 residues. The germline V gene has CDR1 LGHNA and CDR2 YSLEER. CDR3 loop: CASNRGQGYNEQFF. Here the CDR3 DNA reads TGCGCCAGCAACCGAGGACAGGGATATAATGAGCAGTTCTTC.

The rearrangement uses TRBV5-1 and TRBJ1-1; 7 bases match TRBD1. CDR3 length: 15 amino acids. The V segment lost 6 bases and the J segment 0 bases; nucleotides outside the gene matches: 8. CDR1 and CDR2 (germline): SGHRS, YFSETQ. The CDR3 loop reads CASTRTGRMNTEAFF. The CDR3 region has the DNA TGCGCCAGCACCCGGACAGGCCGCATGAACACTGAAGCTTTCTTT.

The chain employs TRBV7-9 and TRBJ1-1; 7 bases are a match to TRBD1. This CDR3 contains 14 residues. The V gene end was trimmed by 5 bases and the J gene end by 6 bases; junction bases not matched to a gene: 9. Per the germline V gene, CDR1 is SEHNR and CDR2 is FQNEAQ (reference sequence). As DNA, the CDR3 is TGTGCCAGCAGCGCCCGACAGGGATACGCTGAAGCTTTCTTT. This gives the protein CASSARQGYAEAFF.

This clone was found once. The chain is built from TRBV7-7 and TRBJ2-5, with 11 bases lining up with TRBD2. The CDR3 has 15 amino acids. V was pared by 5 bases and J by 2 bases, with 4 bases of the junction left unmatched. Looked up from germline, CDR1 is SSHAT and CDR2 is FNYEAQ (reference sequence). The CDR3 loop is CASSRGLAAQETQYF. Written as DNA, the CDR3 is TGTGCCAGCAGCCGGGGACTAGCGGCACAAGAGACCCAGTACTTC.

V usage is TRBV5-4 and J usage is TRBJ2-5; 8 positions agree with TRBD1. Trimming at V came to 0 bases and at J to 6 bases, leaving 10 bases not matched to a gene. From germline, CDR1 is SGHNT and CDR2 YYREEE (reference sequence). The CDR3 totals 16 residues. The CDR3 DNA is TGTGCCAGCAGCTTGGGCGGACAGGGTTCTATAAAGACCCAGTACTTC. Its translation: CASSLGGQGSIKTQYF.

CDR3 sequence (DNA): TGTGCCAGCCCCAACGCGGCGGGTACGCAGTATTTT. Translated, it gives CASPNAAGTQYF. The chain recombines TRBV28 with TRBJ2-3; D is perhaps TRBD2 (5 bases). The V gene lost 8 bases and the J gene lost 8 bases, with 14 bases spanning the gap. CDR3 length equals 12 residues. Germline values: CDR1 MDHEN, CDR2 SYDVKM. Filled out from reference TRBV28 and TRBJ2-3, the complete variable domain reads DVKVTQSSRYLVKRTGEKVFLECVQDMDHENMFWYRQDPGLGLRLIYFSYDVKMKEKGDIPEGYSVSREKKERFSLILESASTNQTSMYLCASPNAAGTQYFGPGTRLTVL.

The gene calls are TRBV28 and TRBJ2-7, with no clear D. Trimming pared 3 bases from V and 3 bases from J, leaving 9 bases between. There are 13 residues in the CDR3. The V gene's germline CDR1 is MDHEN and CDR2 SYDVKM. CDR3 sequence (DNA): TGTGCCAGCAGTTTGATCGACAACTACGAGCAGTACTTC. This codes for CASSLIDNYEQYF. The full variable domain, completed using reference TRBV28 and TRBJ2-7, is DVKVTQSSRYLVKRTGEKVFLECVQDMDHENMFWYRQDPGLGLRLIYFSYDVKMKEKGDIPEGYSVSREKKERFSLILESASTNQTSMYLCASSLIDNYEQYFGPGTRLTVT.

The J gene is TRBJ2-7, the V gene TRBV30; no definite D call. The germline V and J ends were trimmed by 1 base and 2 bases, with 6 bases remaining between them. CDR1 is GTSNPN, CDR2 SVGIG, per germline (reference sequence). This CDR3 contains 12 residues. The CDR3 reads CAWSDDTYEQYF. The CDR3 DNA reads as TGTGCCTGGAGTGATGACACCTACGAGCAGTACTTC.

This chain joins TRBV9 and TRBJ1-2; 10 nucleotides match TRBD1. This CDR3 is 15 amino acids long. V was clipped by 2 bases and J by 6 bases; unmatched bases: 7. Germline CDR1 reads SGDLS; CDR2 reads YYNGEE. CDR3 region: CASSVRTGGEDGYTF. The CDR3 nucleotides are TGTGCCAGCAGCGTGAGGACAGGGGGGGAAGATGGCTACACCTTC.

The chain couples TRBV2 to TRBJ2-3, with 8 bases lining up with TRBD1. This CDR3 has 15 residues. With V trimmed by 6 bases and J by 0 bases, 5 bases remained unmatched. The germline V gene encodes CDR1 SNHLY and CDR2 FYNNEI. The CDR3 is CASSKDRGSTDTQYF. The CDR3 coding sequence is TGTGCCAGCAGCAAAGACAGGGGTAGCACAGATACGCAGTATTTT.

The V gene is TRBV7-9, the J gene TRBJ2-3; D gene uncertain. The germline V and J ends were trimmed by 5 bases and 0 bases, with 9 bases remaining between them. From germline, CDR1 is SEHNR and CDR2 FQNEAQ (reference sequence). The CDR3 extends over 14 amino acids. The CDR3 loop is CASSVSLSTDTQYF. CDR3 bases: TGTGCCAGCAGCGTTTCCCTTAGCACAGATACGCAGTATTTT.

CDR3 sequence: CASSQDGSGTYEQYF. The CDR3 nucleotides read TGTGCCAGCAGCCAAGATGGGTCCGGGACCTACGAGCAGTACTTC. The chain links TRBV14 to TRBJ2-7, with a possible D match to TRBD2 (5 bases). Germline loops: CDR1 SGHDN, CDR2 FVKESK. The CDR3 has 15 residues. V lost 0 bases to trimming and J lost 2 bases, with 11 bases between them.

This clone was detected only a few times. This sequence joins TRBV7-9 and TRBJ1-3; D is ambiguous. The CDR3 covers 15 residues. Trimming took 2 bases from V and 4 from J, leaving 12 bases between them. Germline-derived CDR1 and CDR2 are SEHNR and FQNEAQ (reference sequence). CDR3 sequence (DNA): TGTGCCAGCAGCTTAAACGTGCCCTTCGGAAACACCATATATTTT. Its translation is CASSLNVPFGNTIYF.

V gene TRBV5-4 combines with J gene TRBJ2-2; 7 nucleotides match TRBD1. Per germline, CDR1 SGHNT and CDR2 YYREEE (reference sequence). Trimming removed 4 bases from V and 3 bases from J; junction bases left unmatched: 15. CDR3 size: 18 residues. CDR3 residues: CASSIPRRGSGDTGELFF. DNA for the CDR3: TGTGCCAGCAGCATCCCGCGCAGGGGGTCCGGTGACACCGGGGAGCTGTTTTTT.

This CDR3 is CASSESQPVKLYGYTF. CDR3 DNA: TGTGCCAGCAGTGAATCTCAGCCGGTAAAACTCTATGGCTACACCTTC. The rearrangement joins TRBV6-1 to TRBJ1-2; D remains unclear. The CDR3 runs to 16 residues. Germline CDR1 MNHNS, CDR2 SASEGT. Trimming took 2 bases from V and 4 from J, leaving 17 bases between them.

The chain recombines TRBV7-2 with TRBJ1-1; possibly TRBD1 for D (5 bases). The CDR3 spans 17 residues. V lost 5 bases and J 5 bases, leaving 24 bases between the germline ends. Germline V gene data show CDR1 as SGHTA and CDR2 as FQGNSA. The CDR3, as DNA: TGTGCCAGCAGCCCCCGATCAGTTAATGGGGGGAGTACTGAAGCTTTCTTT. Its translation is CASSPRSVNGGSTEAFF.

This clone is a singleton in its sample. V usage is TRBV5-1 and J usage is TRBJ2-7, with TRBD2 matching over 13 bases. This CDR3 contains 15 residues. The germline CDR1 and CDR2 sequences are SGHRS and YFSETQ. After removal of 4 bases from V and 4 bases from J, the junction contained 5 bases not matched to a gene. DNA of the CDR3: TGCGCCAGCAGCGTCGGGACTAGCGGGGCGTACGAGCAGTACTTC. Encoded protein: CASSVGTSGAYEQYF.

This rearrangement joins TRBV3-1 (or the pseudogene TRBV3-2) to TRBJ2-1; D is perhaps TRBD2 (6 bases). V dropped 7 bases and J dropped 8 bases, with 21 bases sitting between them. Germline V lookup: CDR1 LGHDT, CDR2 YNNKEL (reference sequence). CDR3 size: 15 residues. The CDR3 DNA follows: TGTGCCAGCAAGGAGGGCAGTCTCATCGTTGATGAGCAGTTCTTC. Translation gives CASKEGSLIVDEQFF.

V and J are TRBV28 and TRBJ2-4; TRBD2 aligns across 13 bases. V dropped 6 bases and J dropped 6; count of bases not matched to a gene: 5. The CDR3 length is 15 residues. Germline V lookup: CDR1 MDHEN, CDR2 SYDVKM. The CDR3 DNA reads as TGTGCCAGCAGGAGGACTAGCGGGGGATCAAACATTCAGTACTTC. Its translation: CASRRTSGGSNIQYF.

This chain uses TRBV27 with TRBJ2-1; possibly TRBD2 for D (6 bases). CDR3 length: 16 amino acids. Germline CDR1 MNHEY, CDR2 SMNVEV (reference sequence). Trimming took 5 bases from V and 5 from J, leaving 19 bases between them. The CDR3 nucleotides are TGTGCCAGCAGTCCAGGCCTCGGGGGTATCAACAATGAGCAGTTCTTC. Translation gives CASSPGLGGINNEQFF.